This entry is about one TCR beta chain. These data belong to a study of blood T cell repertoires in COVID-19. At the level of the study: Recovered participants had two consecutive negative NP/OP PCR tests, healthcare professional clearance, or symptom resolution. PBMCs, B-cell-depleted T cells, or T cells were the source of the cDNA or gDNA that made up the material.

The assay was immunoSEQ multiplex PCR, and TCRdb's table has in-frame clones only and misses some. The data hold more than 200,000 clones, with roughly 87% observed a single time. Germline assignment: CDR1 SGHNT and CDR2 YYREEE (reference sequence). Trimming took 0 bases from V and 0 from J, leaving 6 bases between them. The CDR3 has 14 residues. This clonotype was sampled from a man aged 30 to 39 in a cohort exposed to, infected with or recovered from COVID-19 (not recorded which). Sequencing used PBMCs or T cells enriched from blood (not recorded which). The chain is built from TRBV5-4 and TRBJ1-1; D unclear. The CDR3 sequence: CASSLEQMNTEAFF. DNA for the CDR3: TGTGCCAGCAGCTTGGAACAGATGAACACTGAAGCTTTCTTT.